This note documents a single T cell receptor beta chain sequence. The antigen remains unidentified. This CDR3 comprises 15 residues. CDR1 is SQVTM and CDR2 is ANQGSEA in the germline V gene. V was pared by 7 bases and J by 4 bases, with 22 bases between. This table comes from immunoSEQ multiplex PCR, and its TCRdb copy is limited to in-frame clones, with some not included. The table lists 100,000 to 130,000 clones, 70% to 90% of them singletons. This sample stems from a study of T cell responses to AZD1222 COVID-19 vaccine. Study-wide points: Females made up more of the donors, who were largely white British, and clonal diversity may have come out too low. Two doses of AZD1222 preceded a rise in Spike-specific TCR breadth and depth. Among AZD1222 vaccinees, only six or seven were seropositive at baseline. A reported finding is that nearly half of spike-specific TCRs target unmutated variant regions.

This TCR derives from an adult in good health. The sequencing used peripheral blood, collected on day 0 of AZD1222 vaccination. The rearrangement uses TRBV29-1 and TRBJ2-5; TRBD1 or TRBD2 may be the D gene (7 bases each). CDR3 sequence: CSAGKGGGRRETQYF. CDR3 in DNA: TGCAGCGCTGGAAAGGGAGGGGGCAGAAGAGAGACCCAGTACTTC.